The sequence of this T cell receptor beta chain was determined in a study of T cell responses to AZD1222 COVID-19 vaccine. This clone has only a few counts. Sequencing was performed with immunoSEQ multiplex PCR; in TCRdb, only in-frame clones are kept and a portion is missing. The data contain approximately 89,000 clones, over 80% of them singletons. This CDR3 spans 18 amino acids. CDR1 LNHDA and CDR2 SQIVND come from the germline V gene (reference sequence). V was clipped by 3 bases and J by 0 bases; unmatched bases: 8. V gene TRBV19 combines with J gene TRBJ2-6; 7 bases match TRBD1. The origin of this receptor is an adult who received the AZD1222 COVID-19 vaccine. Sequencing was performed on peripheral blood, taken 28 days after the second AZD1222 dose. CDR3 sequence (DNA): TGTGCCAGTAGTATGAGTACAGGGGCAAGCTCTGGGGCCAACGTCCTGACTTTC. It is translated as CASSMSTGASSGANVLTF. The complete variable domain, with remaining parts taken from reference TRBV19 and TRBJ2-6, reads DGGITQSPKYLFRKEGQNVTLSCEQNLNHDAMYWYRQDPGQGLRLIYYSQIVNDFQKGDIAEGYSVSREKKESFPLTVTSAQKNPTAFYLCASSMSTGASSGANVLTFGAGSRLTVL.